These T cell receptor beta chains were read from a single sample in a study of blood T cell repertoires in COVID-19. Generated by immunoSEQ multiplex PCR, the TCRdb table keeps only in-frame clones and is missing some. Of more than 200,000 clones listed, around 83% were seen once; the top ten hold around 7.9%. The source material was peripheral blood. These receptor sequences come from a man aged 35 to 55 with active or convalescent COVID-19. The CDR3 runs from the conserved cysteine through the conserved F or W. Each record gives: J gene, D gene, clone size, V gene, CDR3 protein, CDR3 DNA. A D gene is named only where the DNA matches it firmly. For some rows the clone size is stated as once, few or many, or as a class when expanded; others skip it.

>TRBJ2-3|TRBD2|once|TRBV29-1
CSVAGTSGDTQYF
TGCAGCGTCGCCGGGACTAGCGGTGATACGCAGTATTTT
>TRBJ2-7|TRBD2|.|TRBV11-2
CASSWGTSGTYEQYF
TGTGCCAGCAGCTGGGGGACTAGCGGAACCTACGAGCAGTACTTC
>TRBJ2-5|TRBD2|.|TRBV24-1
CATRGAGGQETQYF
TGTGCCACCAGGGGCGCGGGAGGTCAAGAGACCCAGTACTTC
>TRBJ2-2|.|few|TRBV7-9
CASSLAGGPGELFF
TGTGCCAGCAGCTTAGCGGGAGGACCCGGGGAGCTGTTTTTT
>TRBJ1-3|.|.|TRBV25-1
CASQRGFSGNTIYF
TGTGCCAGCCAGCGAGGGTTCTCTGGAAACACCATATATTTT
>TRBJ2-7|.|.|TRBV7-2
CASSLALRGGVDEQYF
TGTGCCAGCAGCTTAGCGCTCCGAGGGGGGGTGGACGAGCAGTACTTC
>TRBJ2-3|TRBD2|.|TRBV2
CASSLNGLAAQYF
TGTGCCAGCAGTTTAAACGGACTAGCAGCGCAGTATTTT
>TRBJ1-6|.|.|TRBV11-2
CASSLVAISPLHF
TGTGCCAGCAGCTTAGTAGCGATTTCACCCCTCCACTTT
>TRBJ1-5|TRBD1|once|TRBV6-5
CASSGTGGNQPQHF
TGTGCCAGTTCCGGGACAGGGGGCAATCAGCCCCAGCATTTT
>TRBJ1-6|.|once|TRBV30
CAWRVRGNNSPLHF
TGTGCCTGGAGGGTAAGGGGGAACAATTCACCCCTCCACTTT
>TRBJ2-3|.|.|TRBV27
CASSVVAGTQYF
TGTGCCAGCAGCGTAGTGGCGGGTACGCAGTATTTT
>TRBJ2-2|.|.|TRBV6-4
CASSELAGPGELFF
TGTGCCAGCAGTGAACTAGCTGGCCCCGGGGAGCTGTTTTTT
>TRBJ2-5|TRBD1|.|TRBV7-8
CASSRDRGETQYF
TGTGCCAGCAGCCGGGACAGGGGTGAGACCCAGTACTTC
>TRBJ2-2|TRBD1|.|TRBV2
CASSWTGGLSTGELFF
TGTGCCAGCAGCTGGACAGGGGGTTTGAGCACCGGGGAGCTGTTTTTT
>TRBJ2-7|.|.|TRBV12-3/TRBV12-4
CASGTQGAEQYF
TGTGCCAGCGGCACACAGGGAGCCGAGCAGTACTTC
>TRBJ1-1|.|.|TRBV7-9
CASSATPGVTEAFF
TGTGCCAGCAGCGCCACCCCAGGGGTCACTGAAGCTTTCTTT
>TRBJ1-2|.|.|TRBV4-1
CASSQGRGIGVVGYTF
TGCGCCAGCAGCCAAGGGCGGGGAATAGGGGTTGTCGGCTACACCTTC
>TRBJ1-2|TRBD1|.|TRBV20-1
CSASSRQGANYGYTF
TGCAGTGCTAGTTCCCGACAGGGGGCTAACTATGGCTACACCTTC
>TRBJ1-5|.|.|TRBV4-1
CASSQDSNSNQPQHF
TGCGCCAGCAGCCAAGACAGTAATAGCAATCAGCCCCAGCATTTT
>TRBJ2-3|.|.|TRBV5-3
CARSPPRYF
TGTGCCAGAAGCCCTCCTCGGTATTTT
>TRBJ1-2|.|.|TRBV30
CAWRAGLGYTF
TGTGCCTGGAGGGCTGGTCTCGGCTACACCTTC
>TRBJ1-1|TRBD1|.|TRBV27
CASSSSYWDRNTEAFF
TGTGCCAGCAGTTCCTCTTATTGGGACAGGAACACTGAAGCTTTCTTT
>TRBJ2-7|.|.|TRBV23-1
CASSQSRTQRNTGKIYEQYF
TGCGCCAGCAGTCAATCCCGGACGCAAAGAAATACAGGGAAAATTTACGAGCAGTACTTC
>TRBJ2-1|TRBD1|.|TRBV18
CASSPPPGTGATNEQFF
TGTGCCAGCTCACCACCCCCCGGGACAGGGGCAACCAATGAGCAGTTCTTC
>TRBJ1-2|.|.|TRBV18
CASSTDMISYGYTF
TGTGCCAGCTCAACTGACATGATAAGCTATGGCTACACCTTC
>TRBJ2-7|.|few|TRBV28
CASSSYSYEQYF
TGTGCCAGCAGCTCTTACTCCTACGAGCAGTACTTC
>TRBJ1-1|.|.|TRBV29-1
CSVTRESKAFF
TGCAGCGTTACCCGGGAGTCAAAAGCTTTCTTT
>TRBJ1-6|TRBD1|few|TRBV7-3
CASSLNGQGSSPLHF
TGTGCCAGCAGCTTAAATGGACAGGGATCCTCACCCCTCCACTTT
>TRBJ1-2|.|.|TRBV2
CASSEALQVTAGYTF
TGTGCCAGCAGTGAAGCGCTTCAGGTCACGGCGGGCTACACCTTC
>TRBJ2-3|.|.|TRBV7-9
CASSSSSGQTTDTQYF
TGTGCCAGCAGCTCCTCATCGGGACAAACCACAGATACGCAGTATTTT
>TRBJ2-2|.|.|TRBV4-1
CASSLGRGTGELFF
TGCGCCAGCAGCCTAGGTCGGGGGACCGGGGAGCTGTTTTTT
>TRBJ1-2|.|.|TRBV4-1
CASSQAGFDMGYTF
TGCGCCAGCAGTCAGGCTGGGTTTGATATGGGCTACACCTTC
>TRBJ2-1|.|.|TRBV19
CASSMGRATYNEQFF
TGTGCCAGTAGTATGGGCAGGGCTACCTACAATGAGCAGTTCTTC
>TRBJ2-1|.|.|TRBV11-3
CASSLDDTRGNEQFF
TGTGCCAGCAGCTTAGACGACACCAGAGGGAATGAGCAGTTCTTC
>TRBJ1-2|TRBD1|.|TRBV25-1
CASRGTGDQHGYTF
TGTGCCAGCAGGGGGACAGGGGATCAACATGGCTACACCTTC
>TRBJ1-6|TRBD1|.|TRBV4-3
CASSQTGTGSSPLHF
TGCGCCAGCAGCCAGACCGGGACAGGGAGTTCACCCCTCCACTTT
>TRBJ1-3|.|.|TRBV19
CASSPGQKGNTIYF
TGTGCCAGTAGTCCAGGACAAAAAGGAAACACCATATATTTT
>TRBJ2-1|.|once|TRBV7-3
CASSYNMGNNEQFF
TGTGCCAGCAGTTATAATATGGGCAACAATGAGCAGTTCTTC
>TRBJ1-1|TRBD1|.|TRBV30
CAWSVRAVGTGTEAFF
TGTGCCTGGAGTGTACGAGCAGTGGGGACAGGCACTGAAGCTTTCTTT
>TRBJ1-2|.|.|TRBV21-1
CASSNEVSYGYTF
TGTGCCAGCAGCAACGAGGTTAGCTATGGCTACACCTTC
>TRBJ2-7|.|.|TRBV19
CASSISGLHYEQYF
TGTGCCAGTAGTATTTCGGGACTCCACTACGAGCAGTACTTC